The 7 T cell receptor beta chains below all came from one sample that was sequenced in a study of OX40 agonist ivuxolimab in advanced cancers. Some clones are missing from TCRdb's copy, which holds only in-frame ones; the method was immunoSEQ multiplex PCR. The profile shows more than 70,000 clones, 85% to 95% of them singletons. The sample was CD4+ or CD8+ T cells sorted from blood, taken in a trial of the OX40 agonist ivuxolimab. The receptor source for this set is an adult with an advanced solid tumor such as melanoma, head and neck, liver or kidney cancer.

This chain connects TRBV13 to TRBJ2-1; D might be TRBD2 (6 bases). V was shortened by 4 bases and J by 0 bases, with 10 bases between the two germline ends. This CDR3 region has 15 residues. Germline V gene lookup returns CDR1 PRHDT and CDR2 FYEKMQ (reference sequence). The CDR3 region has the DNA TGTGCCAGCAGCTCGGGACTGGGCTCCTACAATGAGCAGTTCTTC. Its translation is CASSSGLGSYNEQFF.

The CDR3 protein is CASSEGGSYEQYF. The CDR3 DNA reads as TGTGCCAGCAGTGAGGGGGGCTCCTACGAGCAGTACTTC. The V call is TRBV2, the J call TRBJ2-7, with a weak D call TRBD2 (6 bases). Germline assignment: CDR1 SNHLY and CDR2 FYNNEI. V gave up 3 bases and J gave up 0 bases, with 6 bases separating them. The CDR3 is 13 residues long.

The chain carries TRBV7-6 and TRBJ2-7; 7 bases fit TRBD2. The CDR3 is 15 amino acids. V gave up 1 base and J gave up 3 bases; unmatched junction bases: 6. Germline values: CDR1 SGHVS, CDR2 FNYEAQ. CDR3 sequence (DNA): TGTGCCAGCAGCTTAGGGGCGGGGGAACTCTACGAGCAGTACTTC. It yields the protein CASSLGAGELYEQYF.

This chain joins TRBV28 and TRBJ2-7; 7 bases align to TRBD1. The CDR3 is made up of 16 amino acids. Trimming at V came to 7 bases and at J to 1 base, leaving 13 bases not matched to a gene. Germline loops: CDR1 MDHEN, CDR2 SYDVKM. The CDR3 sequence is CASTKNGQDSSYEQYF. In nucleotides, the CDR3 is TGTGCCAGCACCAAAAACGGACAGGACTCTTCCTACGAGCAGTACTTC.

V is TRBV7-2 and J is TRBJ2-3; D might be TRBD1 or TRBD2, each matching 6 bases. CDR1 and CDR2 from the germline V gene are SGHTA and FQGNSA. The CDR3 consists of 15 residues. V was trimmed by 5 bases and J by 3 bases, leaving 15 bases between them. The CDR3, as DNA: TGTGCCAGCAGCCCCGGGGGCCTACTTACAGATACGCAGTATTTT. This codes for CASSPGGLLTDTQYF.

V is TRBV19 and J is TRBJ2-1; a weak D match, TRBD2 (5 bases). Per the germline V gene, CDR1 is LNHDA and CDR2 is SQIVND (reference sequence). This CDR3 has 14 residues. V was clipped by 7 bases and J by 3 bases, with 13 bases between them. CDR3 loop: CASKDSPFYNEQFF. The DNA for the CDR3 is TGTGCCAGTAAGGACTCCCCGTTCTACAATGAGCAGTTCTTC.

V gene TRBV4-2 combines with J gene TRBJ1-4; D is perhaps TRBD1 (5 bases). Germline assignment: CDR1 LGHNA and CDR2 YNFKEQ. This CDR3 is built from 16 residues. Trimming took 0 bases from V and 8 from J, leaving 16 bases between them. The CDR3: CASSQDGGGVGEKLFF. The CDR3 DNA follows: TGTGCCAGCAGCCAAGACGGTGGGGGAGTAGGCGAAAAACTGTTTTTT.